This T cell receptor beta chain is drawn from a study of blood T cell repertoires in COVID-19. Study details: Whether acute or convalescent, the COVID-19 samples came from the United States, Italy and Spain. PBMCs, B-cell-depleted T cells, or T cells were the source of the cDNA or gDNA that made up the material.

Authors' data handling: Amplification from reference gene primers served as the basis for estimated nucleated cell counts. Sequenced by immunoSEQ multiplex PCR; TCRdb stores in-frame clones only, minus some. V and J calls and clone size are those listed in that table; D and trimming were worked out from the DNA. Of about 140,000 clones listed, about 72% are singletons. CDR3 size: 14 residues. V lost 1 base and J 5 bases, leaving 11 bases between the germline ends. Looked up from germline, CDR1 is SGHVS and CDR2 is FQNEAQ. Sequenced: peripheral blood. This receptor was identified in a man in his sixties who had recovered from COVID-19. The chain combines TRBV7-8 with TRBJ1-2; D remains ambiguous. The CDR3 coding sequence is TGTGCCAGCAGCTTAGTCGGGGTATGGTATGGCTACACCTTC. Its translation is CASSLVGVWYGYTF. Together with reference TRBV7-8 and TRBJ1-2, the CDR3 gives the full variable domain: GAGVSQSPRYKVAKRGQDVALRCDPISGHVSLFWYQQALGQGPEFLTYFQNEAQLDKSGLPSDRFFAERPEGSVSTLKIQRTQQEDSAVYLCASSLVGVWYGYTFGSGTRLTVV.